This T cell receptor beta chain was retrieved from a study of blood T cell repertoires in COVID-19. Overall study context: PBMCs, B-cell-depleted T cells, or T cells were the source of the cDNA or gDNA that made up the material.

Adults between roughly 18 and 89 years of age took part from about two dozen US areas. Donors were grouped by their self-reported clinical history. How the authors handled the data: Nucleated cell number was recorded as an estimate derived from reference gene primer amplification. Data came from immunoSEQ multiplex PCR; TCRdb stores just in-frame clones and leaves some out. For V, J and clone size, that table is used; D and trimming come from the DNA. Seen here are 390,000 or so clones, roughly four fifths observed once, and the top ten hold approximately 5%. The TCR sequence derives from a woman aged 45-60 years who had recovered from COVID-19. The sequenced sample was PBMCs or T cells enriched from blood (not recorded which).

The CDR3 loop reads CASRVLGQLNTEAFF. Here the CDR3 DNA reads TGTGCCAGCAGAGTGTTGGGACAGTTGAACACTGAAGCTTTCTTT. V usage is TRBV2 and J usage is TRBJ1-1; 7 nucleotides line up with TRBD1. Per the germline V gene, CDR1 is SNHLY and CDR2 is FYNNEI. The CDR3 length is 15 residues. V trimming: 6 bases; J trimming: 0 bases; junction bases outside the gene matches: 7.